These 25 T cell receptor beta chains share one sample of origin, sequenced in a study of T cells in Graves' hyperthyroidism and ophthalmopathy. TCR beta CDR3 regions were amplified from RNA transcripts. With the HTBI primer set, the TCR CDR3 went through a first round of RT-PCR. TCRdb passed the multiplex PCR reads through MiXCR, listing each CDR3 protein once. The sample shows about 660,000 distinct CDR3 sequences, 45% of them seen only once. Sequenced material: peripheral blood or thyroid tissue (not recorded which). Source of these receptors: an adult man with Graves' disease, either hyperthyroidism or ophthalmopathy (not recorded which).

As for this clonotype: A much bigger clone sits one base away, suggesting this may be a read error. The chain combines TRBV24-1 with TRBJ2-7, with 7 bases identical to TRBD1. The germline V gene encodes CDR1 KGHDR and CDR2 SFDVKD. This CDR3 spans 14 amino acids. J was trimmed by 9 bases and V by 9 bases; bases with no gene match: 16. In DNA form, the CDR3 reads TGTGCCACCGGGGACAGCGATAGGGTGGAAGGGCAGTACTTC. Protein: CATGDSDRVEGQYF.

DNA for the CDR3: TGCAGCTTCGAGCCCCTGAACACTGAAGCTTTCTTT. This codes for CSFEPLNTEAFF. This chain uses TRBV29-1 with TRBJ1-1, with D unclear. CDR3 size: 12 residues. Germline CDR1 SQVTM, CDR2 ANQGSEA. V lost 8 bases, J lost 0 bases, and 10 bases lay in between.

V gene TRBV6-6 combines with J gene TRBJ1-1, with a tentative D call TRBD1 (5 bases). Looked up from germline, CDR1 is MNHNY and CDR2 is SVGAGI (reference sequence). Trimming cost V 5 bases and J 6 bases, with 16 bases left between them. The CDR3 sequence is 14 residues long. CDR3 nucleotide sequence: TGTGCCAGCAGTCCCACTTCAGGGTACCCTGAAGCTTTCTTT. Encoded protein: CASSPTSGYPEAFF.

This clonotype has more than one count but fewer than ten. The chain has TRBV5-1 and TRBJ1-1; D remains unclear. The V end lost 0 bases, the J end lost 7 bases, and 16 bases lay between the germline ends. The CDR3 is 15 amino acids. Germline V gene sequence: CDR1 SGHRS, CDR2 YFSETQ. CDR3 residues: CASSLAWAQEGEAFF. The CDR3 DNA follows: TGCGCCAGCAGCTTGGCCTGGGCGCAGGAGGGTGAAGCTTTCTTT.

The chain uses TRBV2 and TRBJ1-2, with D unresolved. Germline-derived CDR1 and CDR2 are SNHLY and FYNNEI. V lost 1 base and J 4 bases, leaving 10 bases between the germline ends. The CDR3 length is 14 residues. The CDR3 loop reads CASSEGRGRYGYTF. The CDR3 DNA reads as TGTGCCAGCAGTGAAGGCAGAGGTCGCTATGGCTACACCTTC.

The rearrangement joins TRBV11-1 to TRBJ2-5; 11 nucleotides match TRBD2. Germline CDR1 and CDR2: SGHAT and FQDESV (reference sequence). J gave up 4 bases and V 5 bases, and 6 bases lay outside the gene matches. The CDR3 has 15 amino acids. CDR3 coding DNA: TGTGCCAGCAGCCCTAAGGGACTAGCGGCAGAGACCCAGTACTTC. It translates to CASSPKGLAAETQYF. Based on the CDR3 plus reference TRBV11-1 and TRBJ2-5, the full variable domain is EAEVAQSPRYKITEKSQAVAFWCDPISGHATLYWYRQILGQGPELLVQFQDESVVDDSQLPKDRFSAERLKGVDSTLKIQPAELGDSAMYLCASSPKGLAAETQYFGPGTRLLVL.

As for this clonotype: Compared with germline, one end of the junction differs, possibly owing to a read error. This chain uses TRBV10-3 with TRBJ1-1; 8 bases align to TRBD1. Germline V gives CDR1 ENHRY, CDR2 SYGVKD. CDR3 size: 18 residues. DNA of the CDR3: TGTGCCAGCAGTGATAGGTATAAAGGAATAAGACAGGGGCCTGAAGCTTTCTTT. This codes for CASSDRYKGIRQGPEAFF.

This clonotype was counted ten times or more. This chain uses TRBV9 with TRBJ1-4; TRBD1 aligns across 11 bases. Trimming took 5 bases from V and 8 from J; bases not matched to a gene: 5. The germline CDR1 and CDR2 sequences are SGDLS and YYNGEE. The CDR3 is 14 amino acids. Here the CDR3 DNA reads TGTGCCAGCAGTCGGGACAGGGGGAGAGAAAAACTGTTTTTT. Encoded protein: CASSRDRGREKLFF.

V and J are TRBV29-1 and TRBJ1-2; TRBD1 agrees at 10 bases. J lost 6 bases, V lost 7 bases, and 5 bases had no gene match. Germline-derived CDR1 and CDR2 are SQVTM and ANQGSEA. This CDR3 spans 12 amino acids. CDR3 in DNA: TGCAGCGCTCGACAGGGGGCCGATGGCTACACCTTC. Residues: CSARQGADGYTF.

J is TRBJ1-1 and V is TRBV5-1, with 11 nucleotides matching TRBD1. Per germline, CDR1 SGHRS and CDR2 YFSETQ. This CDR3 is built from 15 residues. V dropped 5 bases and J dropped 3; count of bases not matched to a gene: 6. CDR3 sequence: CASRTGTGGHTEAFF. The CDR3 DNA sequence: TGCGCCAGCAGAACCGGGACAGGGGGACACACTGAAGCTTTCTTT.

The V call is TRBV10-3, the J call TRBJ1-1, with TRBD1 matching 10 bases. CDR1 ENHRY and CDR2 SYGVKD come from the germline V gene. Germline trimming cut 3 bases from V and 10 bases from J; bases unmatched to any gene: 8. The CDR3 has 14 residues. The CDR3 DNA is TGTGCCATCAGTGATGACAGGGGGCTTGTAGGAGCTTTCTTT. This gives the protein CAISDDRGLVGAFF.

The CDR3 nucleotides read TGTGCCAGCAGCTTATACCAAGGGCCATCCTATGGCTACACCTTC. This sequence encodes CASSLYQGPSYGYTF. J is TRBJ1-2 and V is TRBV7-9; no clear D gene. Germline CDR1 SEHNR, CDR2 FQNEAQ (reference sequence). There are 15 residues in the CDR3. Trimming took off 2 bases at V and 4 bases at J, with 14 bases between the two ends.

In this sample, this clonotype turned up many times. This CDR3 is CASSVALGAVQETQYF. For the CDR3, the DNA is TGTGCCAGCAGCGTAGCGCTCGGGGCAGTGCAAGAGACCCAGTACTTC. The chain uses TRBV9 and TRBJ2-5; either TRBD1 or TRBD2 may fit D (5 bases each). CDR3 length: 16 amino acids. The germline V gene has CDR1 SGDLS and CDR2 YYNGEE. Trimming removed 0 bases from V and 2 bases from J, with 14 bases in between.

This clonotype was counted a few times. The V call is TRBV29-1, the J call TRBJ1-1, with D unclear. Germline V lookup: CDR1 SQVTM, CDR2 ANQGSEA. With 3 bases removed from V and 5 bases from J, the gap between germline ends came to 13 bases. This CDR3 is 13 amino acids long. CDR3 in DNA: TGCAGCGTTGACCAAGGGTTCCCAACTGAAGCTTTCTTT. Translated, it gives CSVDQGFPTEAFF. Using reference TRBV29-1 and TRBJ1-1 for the parts outside the CDR3, the full variable domain is SAVISQKPSRDICQRGTSLTIQCQVDSQVTMMFWYRQQPGQSLTLIATANQGSEATYESGFVIDKFPISRPNLTFSTLTVSNMSPEDSSIYLCSVDQGFPTEAFFGQGTRLTVV.

V and J are TRBV5-1 and TRBJ1-1; no clear D. This CDR3 is built from 14 residues. V lost 3 bases, J lost 2 bases, and 11 bases lay in between. From germline, CDR1 is SGHRS and CDR2 YFSETQ. The CDR3 DNA sequence: TGCGCCAGCAGCTACCAGGACTATAACACTGAAGCTTTCTTT. Translated: CASSYQDYNTEAFF.

On this clonotype itself: This could be a read error, since a much larger clone is one nucleotide away. This chain joins TRBV29-1 and TRBJ2-7; maybe TRBD2 (6 bases). The CDR3 sequence is 14 residues long. Germline loops: CDR1 SQVTM, CDR2 ANQGSEA. The CDR3 protein is CSVVGAGLSYGQYF. The DNA of the CDR3 is TGCAGCGTTGTAGGAGCGGGCCTCTCCTACGGGCAGTACTTC.

V gene TRBV20-1 combines with J gene TRBJ1-5, with D unclear. The V gene lost 3 bases and the J gene lost 0 bases, with 12 bases spanning the gap. Germline CDR1 reads DFQATT; CDR2 reads SNEGSKA (reference sequence). CDR3 length: 15 amino acids. CDR3 loop: CSARGYENSNQPQHF. Written as DNA, the CDR3 is TGCAGTGCTAGGGGGTACGAAAATAGCAATCAGCCCCAGCATTTT.

The sample holds many counts of this clonotype. The chain uses TRBV29-1 and TRBJ2-7; a weak D match, TRBD1 (5 bases). Germline CDR1 SQVTM, CDR2 ANQGSEA. The CDR3 covers 12 residues. Between the trimmed V and J ends, which lost 4 bases and 6 bases, there was a span of 13 bases. CDR3 sequence (DNA): TGCAGCGTTGGACCTACAGGTGGCGAGCAGTACTTC. This encodes CSVGPTGGEQYF.

The chain employs TRBV6-5 and TRBJ1-2; the D gene is possibly TRBD1 (5 bases). CDR1 and CDR2 from the germline V gene are MNHEY and SVGAGI. V lost 5 bases and J lost 8, with 15 bases in between. This CDR3 has 13 residues. CDR3 sequence: CASSPSGVGGYTF. The CDR3 DNA is TGTGCCAGCAGTCCGTCGGGGGTGGGAGGCTACACCTTC.

On this clonotype itself: A junction boundary mismatches the germline segment, possibly from a read error. The chain employs TRBV7-3 and TRBJ1-1; possible D gene TRBD1, 5 bases. This CDR3 has 15 amino acids. Looked up from germline, CDR1 is SGHTA and CDR2 is FQGTGA. The CDR3 is CASSQAGGTGVGAFF. DNA of the CDR3: TGCGCCAGCAGCCAAGCTGGGGGGACGGGAGTTGGAGCTTTCTTT.

This clonotype was observed many times. The CDR3 DNA reads as TGCGCCAGCCTGGCTAGCGGGAGTCGGCCGACCCAGTACTTC. Its protein product is CASLASGSRPTQYF. The V call is TRBV10-2, the J call TRBJ2-5; 10 bases are a match to TRBD2. The CDR3 runs to 14 residues. Germline loops: CDR1 WSHSY, CDR2 SAAADI. The V segment lost 8 bases and the J segment 7 bases; nucleotides outside the gene matches: 10.

This clonotype appeared many times. CDR3 loop: CASTSRVYGYTF. As DNA, the CDR3 is TGTGCCAGTACTTCGAGGGTCTATGGCTACACCTTC. This rearrangement joins TRBV9 to TRBJ1-2; D gene uncertain. Trimming took off 8 bases at V and 4 bases at J, with 12 bases between the two ends. Germline CDR1 and CDR2: SGDLS and YYNGEE. The CDR3 is 12 residues long.

This clonotype has ten or more counts. This chain joins TRBV7-9 and TRBJ1-2, with D hard to call. The V end lost 1 base, the J end lost 8 bases, and 11 bases lay between the germline ends. CDR1 SEHNR and CDR2 FQNEAQ come from the germline V gene (reference sequence). This CDR3 is built from 13 residues. The CDR3 loop is CASSLDGSGGYTF. CDR3 in DNA: TGTGCCAGCAGCTTAGATGGGAGTGGAGGCTACACCTTC.

This clonotype was detected many times. The chain uses TRBV19 and TRBJ1-1; 8 nucleotides agree with TRBD1. The germline V gene encodes CDR1 LNHDA and CDR2 SQIVND (reference sequence). The CDR3 runs to 15 residues. J lost 1 base, V lost 3 bases, and 4 bases had no gene match. CDR3 protein: CASSISGTGNTEAFF. CDR3 nucleotide sequence: TGTGCCAGTAGTATCAGCGGGACAGGGAACACTGAAGCTTTCTTT.

This chain links TRBV20-1 with TRBJ1-2; D uncertain. This CDR3 is 13 amino acids long. Per germline, CDR1 DFQATT and CDR2 SNEGSKA (reference sequence). V dropped 0 bases and J dropped 5 bases, with 10 bases sitting between them. CDR3 sequence reads: CSARDLSGYGYTF. CDR3 sequence (DNA): TGCAGTGCTAGAGACCTTAGTGGTTATGGCTACACCTTC.